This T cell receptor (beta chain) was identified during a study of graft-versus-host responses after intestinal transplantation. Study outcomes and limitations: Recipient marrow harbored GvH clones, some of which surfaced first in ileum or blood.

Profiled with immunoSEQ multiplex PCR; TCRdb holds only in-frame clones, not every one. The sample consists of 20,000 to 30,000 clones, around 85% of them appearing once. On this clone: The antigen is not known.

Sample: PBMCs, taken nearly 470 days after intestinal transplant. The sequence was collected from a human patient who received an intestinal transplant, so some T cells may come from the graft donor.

This CDR3 reads CASTDRERSYEQYF. The CDR3, as DNA: TGTGCCAGCACAGACAGGGAAAGGTCCTACGAGCAGTACTTC. The genes are TRBV6-6 and TRBJ2-7, with TRBD1 identical over 7 bases. The CDR3 loop spans 14 amino acids. Germline V gene lookup returns CDR1 MNHNY and CDR2 SVGAGI (reference sequence). Trimming took 7 bases from V and 1 from J; bases not matched to a gene: 7.